Here is one TCR beta chain with its context. These data come from a study of OX40 agonist ivuxolimab in advanced cancers. Sequenced by immunoSEQ multiplex PCR; TCRdb stores in-frame clones only, minus some. This table has some 81,000 clones, 85% appearing once. The J segment lost 8 bases and the V segment lost 4 bases, leaving 7 bases of the junction unmatched. CDR3 length equals 14 residues. Germline V CDR1 and CDR2: LNHDA, SQIVND (reference sequence). Sequencing was performed on CD4+ or CD8+ T cells sorted from blood, taken in a trial of the OX40 agonist ivuxolimab. This receptor was obtained from an adult with an advanced solid tumor such as melanoma, head and neck, liver or kidney cancer. The J gene is TRBJ1-3, the V gene TRBV19; 8 bases agree with TRBD1. The CDR3 DNA is TGTGCCAGTAGTACCCGGGACAGGTTGGACACCATATATTTT. Translating it yields CASSTRDRLDTIYF. Variable domain in full (rest from reference TRBV19 and TRBJ1-3): DGGITQSPKYLFRKEGQNVTLSCEQNLNHDAMYWYRQDPGQGLRLIYYSQIVNDFQKGDIAEGYSVSREKKESFPLTVTSAQKNPTAFYLCASSTRDRLDTIYFGEGSWLTVV.